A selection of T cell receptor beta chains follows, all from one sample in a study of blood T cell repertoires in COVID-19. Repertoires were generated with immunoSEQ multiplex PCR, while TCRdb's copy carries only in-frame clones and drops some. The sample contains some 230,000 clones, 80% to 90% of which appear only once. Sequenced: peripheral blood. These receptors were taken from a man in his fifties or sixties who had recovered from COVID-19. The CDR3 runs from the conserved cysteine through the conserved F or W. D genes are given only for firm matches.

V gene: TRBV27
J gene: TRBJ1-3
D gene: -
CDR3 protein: CASSQNRAGNTIYF
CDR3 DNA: TGTGCCAGCAGTCAGAACAGGGCTGGAAACACCATATATTTT

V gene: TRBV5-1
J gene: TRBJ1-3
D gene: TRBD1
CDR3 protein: CASSLASGQGGNTIYF
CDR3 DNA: TGCGCCAGCAGCTTGGCGTCCGGACAGGGTGGAAACACCATATATTTT

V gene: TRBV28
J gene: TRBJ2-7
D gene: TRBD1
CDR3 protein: CASSYGQGNSYEQYF
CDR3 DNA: TGTGCCAGCAGTTACGGACAGGGCAACTCCTACGAGCAGTACTTC

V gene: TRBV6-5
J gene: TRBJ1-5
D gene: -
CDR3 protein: CASSYAGSSNQPQHF
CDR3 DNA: TGTGCCAGCAGTTACGCGGGGTCTAGCAATCAGCCCCAGCATTTT

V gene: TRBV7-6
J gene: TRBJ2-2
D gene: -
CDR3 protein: CASSHGQNTGELFF
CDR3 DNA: TGTGCCAGCAGCCATGGACAGAACACCGGGGAGCTGTTTTTT

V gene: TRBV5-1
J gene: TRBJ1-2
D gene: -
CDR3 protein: CASSLEGVLGRGYTF
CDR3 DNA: TGCGCCAGCAGCTTGGAAGGTGTCTTGGGGCGAGGCTACACCTTC

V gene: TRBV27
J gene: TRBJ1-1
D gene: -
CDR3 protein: CASSFSRNTEAFF
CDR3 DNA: TGTGCCAGCAGTTTTTCCCGGAACACTGAAGCTTTCTTT

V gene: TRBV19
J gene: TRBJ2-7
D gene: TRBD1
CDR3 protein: CASSDRDRLNHEQYF
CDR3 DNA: TGTGCCAGTAGTGACCGGGACAGGCTGAACCACGAGCAGTACTTC

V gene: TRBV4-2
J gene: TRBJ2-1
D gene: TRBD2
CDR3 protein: CASSQEVGTSGHNEQFF
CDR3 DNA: TGTGCCAGCAGCCAGGAAGTTGGGACTAGCGGCCACAATGAGCAGTTCTTC

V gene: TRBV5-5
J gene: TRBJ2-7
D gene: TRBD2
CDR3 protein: CASSLGLAGGNSYEQYF
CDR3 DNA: TGTGCCAGCAGCTTGGGACTAGCGGGAGGTAATTCCTACGAGCAGTACTTC

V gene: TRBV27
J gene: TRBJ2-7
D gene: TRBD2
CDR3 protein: CASRIGTTSSYEQYF
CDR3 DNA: TGTGCCAGCAGAATCGGGACTACCAGCTCCTACGAGCAGTACTTC

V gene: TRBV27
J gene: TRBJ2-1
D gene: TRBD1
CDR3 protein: CASSMTGLVNEQFF
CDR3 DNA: TGTGCCAGCAGCATGACAGGGTTGGTGAATGAGCAGTTCTTC

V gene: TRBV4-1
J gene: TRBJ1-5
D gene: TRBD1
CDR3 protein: CASSQELRDRGINQPQHF
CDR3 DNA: TGCGCCAGCAGCCAAGAACTCCGGGACAGGGGGATCAATCAGCCCCAGCATTTT

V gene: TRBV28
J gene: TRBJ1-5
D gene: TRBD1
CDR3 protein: CASRRGQGSFKQPQHF
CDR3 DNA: TGTGCCAGCAGGAGAGGACAGGGAAGCTTCAAACAGCCCCAGCATTTT

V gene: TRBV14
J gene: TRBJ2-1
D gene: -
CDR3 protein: CASSQEGATPYNEQFF
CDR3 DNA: TGTGCCAGCAGCCAAGAAGGGGCGACCCCCTACAATGAGCAGTTCTTC